Detailed here is one T cell receptor beta chain. The antigen it recognizes is unknown. Base qualities are not provided; no much larger clone lies one nucleotide away. The data stem from a study of PD-1 blockade in classical Hodgkin lymphoma (dated by TCRdb to between 2020 and 2021). About the study as a whole: Nivolumab dosing was 3 mg/kg intravenously every 2 weeks, continuing until either disease progression or unacceptable toxicity. A peripheral blood immune signature of response to PD-1 blockade in classical Hodgkin lymphoma was defined using TCR beta sequencing and CyTOF.

Read against the paper, the sample's time point label means: cycle 1 day 1 (C1D1), immediately before nivolumab initiation. Every trial patient had relapsed following autologous stem cell transplantation, and prior brentuximab vedotin exposure was what differed among cohorts A, B and C. The trial cohort comprised some 60 patients with relapsed/refractory classical Hodgkin lymphoma whose best overall responses were complete response, partial response or progressive disease. Trial patients were treated with single-agent nivolumab in the multi-cohort phase II CheckMate 205 trial. An independent review committee assessed best overall response by applying the 2007 International Working Group response criteria. Trial PBMCs were collected just before the start of nivolumab (C1D1) and during therapy at cycle 2 day 1 and cycle 4 day 1. After peripheral blood was drawn into 8 mL Vacutainer Cell Preparation Tubes, PBMCs were isolated by centrifugation and then cryopreserved.

Results the study describes overall, beyond this receptor: Baseline TCR diversity was reported as lower in newly diagnosed patients than in healthy donors, and lower still in relapsed/refractory patients. A significant rise by C4D1 was seen in CD4+ but not CD8+ TCR diversity (p=0.0027 vs p=0.16), with the rise being most apparent in complete responders (p=0.02). The study covered only a single clinical trial cohort, and the causes of the repertoire differences, possibly disease activity or prior therapy, were still not defined. Among trial patients, those achieving complete response had baseline diversity similar to that of newly diagnosed patients, while diversity was significantly lower in partial responders and progressors. Diversity was lower in patients who began nivolumab less than 1 year after ASCT, so these patients were left out of later analyses to avoid confounding by immune reconstitution.

The Qiagen DNeasy kit was used to extract genomic DNA from unsorted PBMCs and from the negatively selected CD4+ and CD8+ fractions. TCR beta CDR3 regions were subjected to amplification by immunoSEQ multiplex PCR with primers that anneal to V and J segments. A synthetic immune receptor repertoire was used to minimize amplification bias, and any residual bias was removed computationally once sequencing was done. The source study handled its data this way. Repertoire diversity was quantified as the Shannon entropy index using custom Python scripts. The unsorted, CD4+ and CD8+ repertoires were each analyzed separately, with the exception of combined analyses, where CD4+ and CD8+ sequences were merged in silico. A clone counted as expanded when the clone's frequency after treatment rose at least 2-fold relative to C1D1, and clones undetected at baseline were given a pseudocount of 0.5. Singleton clones were defined as clones with 0 or 1 copy at C1D1, and non-singleton clones were defined as clones with 2 or more copies. Clones expanded in unsorted samples were annotated as CD4+, CD8+ or unknown by matching protein sequences in sorted samples from the same patient. Wilcoxon tests on paired samples were used to test diversity changes from C1D1 to C4D1. Not all clones reach the TCRdb copy of this immuneACCESS table, which keeps in-frame sequences only. Checked studies attribute under half of the gap to unresolved V genes and leave the rest unexplained. The DNA was the basis for D and trimming; V, J and clone size are from that table. Here the sample has about 97,000 clones; 65% to 85% occur a single time. 9% to 15% of the sample is taken by the ten largest.

Reading from cysteine to phenylalanine, the CDR3 counts 14 amino acids. Just CDR3 DNA is preserved here, 42 bases in frame from base 1. Trimming removed 3 bases from V and 9 bases from J; the gene matches leave 6 bases unexplained. CDR1 and CDR2, per the germline V gene, are SNHLY and FYNNEI. The receptor was isolated from a human donor with classical Hodgkin lymphoma. The sample was peripheral blood mononuclear cells (PBMCs), taken at baseline. The receptor chain draws on TRBV2 and TRBJ1-4; 8 bases in the middle match TRBD1. The CDR3 reads CASSEGQAPQKLFF. The DNA reads TGTGCCAGCAGTGAGGGACAGGCGCCTCAAAAACTGTTTTTT.